Described below is a single TCR beta chain sequence and its context. Its antigen is not known. CD45RA-negative memory and CD45RA+ naive subsets were split from the CD4+ cells. V shed 3 bases and J shed 5 bases, with 11 bases lying between them. The length of the CDR3 is 13 residues. Germline CDR1 SGHNT, CDR2 YYREEE (reference sequence). The record originates from a study of shared clonotypes between healthy human individuals. Deep level was the assay's run setting. Under the authors' procedure: As immunoSEQ supplied junction-only sequences (without quality scores), filtering differed. Using immunoSEQ multiplex PCR, the repertoire was profiled, and TCRdb retains in-frame clones only, with some absent. The DNA gave D and trimming, while V, J and clone size come from that table. The repertoire consists of some 1,400,000 clones, with over 95% occurring once and the leading ten covering approximately 1.2%.

Study-level results: Against clonotypes common to all four donors, non-shared ones had lower generation probabilities.

The receptor's source is a man between 25 and 39 years old in good health. This chain connects TRBV5-4 to TRBJ1-2, with a weak D call TRBD1 (6 bases). The sequencing input was naive CD4+ T cells sorted from blood. Stated subset: CD45RA+ positively selected. Written as DNA, the CDR3 is TGTGCCAGCAGCTCCGACAGGCTTTATGGCTACACCTTC. It specifies CASSSDRLYGYTF.